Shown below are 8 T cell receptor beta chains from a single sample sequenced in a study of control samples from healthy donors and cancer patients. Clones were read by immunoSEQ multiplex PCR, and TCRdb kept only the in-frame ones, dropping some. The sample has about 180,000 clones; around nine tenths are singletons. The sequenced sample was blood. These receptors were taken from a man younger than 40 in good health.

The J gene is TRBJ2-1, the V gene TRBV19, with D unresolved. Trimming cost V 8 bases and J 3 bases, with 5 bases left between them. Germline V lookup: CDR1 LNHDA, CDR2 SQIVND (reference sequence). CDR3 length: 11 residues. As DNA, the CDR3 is TGTGCCAGTTCCGACTACAATGAGCAGTTCTTC. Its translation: CASSDYNEQFF.

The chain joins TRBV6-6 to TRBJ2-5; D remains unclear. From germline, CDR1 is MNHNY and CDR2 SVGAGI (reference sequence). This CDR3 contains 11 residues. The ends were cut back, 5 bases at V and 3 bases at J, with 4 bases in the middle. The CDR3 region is CASSIKETQYF. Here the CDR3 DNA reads TGTGCCAGCAGTATAAAAGAGACCCAGTACTTC.

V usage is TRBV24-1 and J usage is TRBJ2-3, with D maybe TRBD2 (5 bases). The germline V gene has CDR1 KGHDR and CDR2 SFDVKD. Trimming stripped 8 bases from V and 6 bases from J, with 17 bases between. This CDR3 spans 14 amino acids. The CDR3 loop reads CATIGKGLGDTQYF. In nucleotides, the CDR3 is TGTGCCACCATCGGGAAAGGGCTTGGGGATACGCAGTATTTT.

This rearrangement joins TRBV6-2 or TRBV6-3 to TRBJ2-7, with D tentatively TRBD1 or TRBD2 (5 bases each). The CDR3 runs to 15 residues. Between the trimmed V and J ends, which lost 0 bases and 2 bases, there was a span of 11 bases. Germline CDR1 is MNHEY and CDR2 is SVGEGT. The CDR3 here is CASSYSWQGPYEQYF. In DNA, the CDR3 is TGTGCCAGCAGTTACTCGTGGCAGGGACCCTACGAGCAGTACTTC.

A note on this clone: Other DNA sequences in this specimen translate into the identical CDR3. CDR3: CASSQGGEQYF. The CDR3, as DNA: TGTGCCAGCAGCCAAGGGGGAGAGCAGTACTTC. The chain is built from TRBV3-1 (or the pseudogene TRBV3-2) and TRBJ2-7, with D uncertain. CDR1 and CDR2 from the germline V gene are LGHDT and YNNKEL (reference sequence). Trimming removed 1 base from V and 7 bases from J, with 5 bases in between. CDR3 length: 11 amino acids.

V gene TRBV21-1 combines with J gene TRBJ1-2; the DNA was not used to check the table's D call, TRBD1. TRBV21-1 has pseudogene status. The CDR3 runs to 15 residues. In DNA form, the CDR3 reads TGTGCCAGCAGCCCCCCGGGGCAGGGGATTATTGGCTACACCTTC. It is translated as CASSPPGQGIIGYTF.

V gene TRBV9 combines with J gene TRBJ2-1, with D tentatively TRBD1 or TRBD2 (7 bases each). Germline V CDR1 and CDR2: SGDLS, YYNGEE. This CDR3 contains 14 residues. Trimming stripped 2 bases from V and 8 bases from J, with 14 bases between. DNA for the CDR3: TGTGCCAGCAGCGTGACAGGGAGGGGCGATGAGCAGTTCTTC. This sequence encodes CASSVTGRGDEQFF.

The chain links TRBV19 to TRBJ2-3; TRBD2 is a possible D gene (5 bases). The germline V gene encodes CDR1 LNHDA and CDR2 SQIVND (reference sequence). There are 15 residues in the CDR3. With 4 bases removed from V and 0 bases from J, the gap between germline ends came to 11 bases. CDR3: CASSNLASSTDTQYF. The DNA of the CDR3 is TGTGCCAGTAGTAACCTAGCCTCCAGCACAGATACGCAGTATTTT.